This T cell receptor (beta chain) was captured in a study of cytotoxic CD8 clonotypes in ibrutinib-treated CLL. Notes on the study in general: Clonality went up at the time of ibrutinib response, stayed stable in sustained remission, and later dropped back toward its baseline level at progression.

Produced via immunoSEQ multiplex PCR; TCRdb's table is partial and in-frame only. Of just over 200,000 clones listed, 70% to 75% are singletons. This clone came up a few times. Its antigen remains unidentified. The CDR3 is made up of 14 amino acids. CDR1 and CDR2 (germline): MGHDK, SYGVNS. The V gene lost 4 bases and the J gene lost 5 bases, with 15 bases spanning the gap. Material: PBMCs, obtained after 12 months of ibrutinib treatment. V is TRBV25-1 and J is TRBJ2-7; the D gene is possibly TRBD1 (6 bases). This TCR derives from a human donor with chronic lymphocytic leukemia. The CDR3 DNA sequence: TGTGCCAGCAGTGGCTACAACAGGGACCACGAGCAGTACTTC. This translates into CASSGYNRDHEQYF.